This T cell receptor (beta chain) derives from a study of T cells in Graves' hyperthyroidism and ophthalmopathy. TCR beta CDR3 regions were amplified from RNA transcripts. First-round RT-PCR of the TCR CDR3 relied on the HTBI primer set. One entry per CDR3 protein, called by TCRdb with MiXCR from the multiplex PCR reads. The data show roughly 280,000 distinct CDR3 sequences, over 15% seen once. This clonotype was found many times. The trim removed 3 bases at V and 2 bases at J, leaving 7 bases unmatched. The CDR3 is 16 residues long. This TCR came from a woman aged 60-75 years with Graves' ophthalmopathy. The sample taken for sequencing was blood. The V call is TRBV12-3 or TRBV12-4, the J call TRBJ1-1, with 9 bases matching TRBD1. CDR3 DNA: TGTGCCAGCAGTTTGGGGACAGGGAGGATTAACACTGAAGCTTTCTTT. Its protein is CASSLGTGRINTEAFF.